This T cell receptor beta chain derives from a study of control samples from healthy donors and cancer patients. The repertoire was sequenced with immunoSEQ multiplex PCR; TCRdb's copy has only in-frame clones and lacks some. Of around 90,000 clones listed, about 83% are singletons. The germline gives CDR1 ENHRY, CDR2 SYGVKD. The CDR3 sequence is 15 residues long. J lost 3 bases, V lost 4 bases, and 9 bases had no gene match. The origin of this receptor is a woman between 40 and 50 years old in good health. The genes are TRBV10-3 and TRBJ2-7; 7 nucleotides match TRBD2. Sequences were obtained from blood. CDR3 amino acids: CAISGPSTSYYEQYF. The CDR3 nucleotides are TGTGCCATCAGTGGACCTTCGACTAGCTACTACGAGCAGTACTTC.